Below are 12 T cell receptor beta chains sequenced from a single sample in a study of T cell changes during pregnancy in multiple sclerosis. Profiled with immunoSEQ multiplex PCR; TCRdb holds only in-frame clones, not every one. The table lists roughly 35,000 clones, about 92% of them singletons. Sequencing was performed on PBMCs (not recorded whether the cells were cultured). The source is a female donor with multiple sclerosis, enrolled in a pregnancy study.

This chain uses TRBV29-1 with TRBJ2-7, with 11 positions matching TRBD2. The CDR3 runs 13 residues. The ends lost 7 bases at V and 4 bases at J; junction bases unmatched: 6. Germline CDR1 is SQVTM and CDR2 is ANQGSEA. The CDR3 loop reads CSAGGLAVYEQYF. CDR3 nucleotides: TGCAGCGCCGGGGGACTAGCGGTATACGAGCAGTACTTC.

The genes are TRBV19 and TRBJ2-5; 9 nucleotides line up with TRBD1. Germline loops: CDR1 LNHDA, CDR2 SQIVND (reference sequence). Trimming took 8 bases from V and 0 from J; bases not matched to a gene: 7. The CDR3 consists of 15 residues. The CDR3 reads CASEKGQGYQETQYF. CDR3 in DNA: TGTGCCAGTGAGAAGGGACAGGGTTACCAAGAGACCCAGTACTTC. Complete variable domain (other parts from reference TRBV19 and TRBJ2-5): DGGITQSPKYLFRKEGQNVTLSCEQNLNHDAMYWYRQDPGQGLRLIYYSQIVNDFQKGDIAEGYSVSREKKESFPLTVTSAQKNPTAFYLCASEKGQGYQETQYFGPGTRLLVL.

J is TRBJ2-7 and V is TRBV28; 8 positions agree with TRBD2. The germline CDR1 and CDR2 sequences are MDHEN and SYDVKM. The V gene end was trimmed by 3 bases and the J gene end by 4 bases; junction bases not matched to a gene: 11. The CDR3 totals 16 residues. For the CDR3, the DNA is TGTGCCAGCAGTTTTTTATTGCGGGAGGCGAATTACGAGCAGTACTTC. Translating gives CASSFLLREANYEQYF.

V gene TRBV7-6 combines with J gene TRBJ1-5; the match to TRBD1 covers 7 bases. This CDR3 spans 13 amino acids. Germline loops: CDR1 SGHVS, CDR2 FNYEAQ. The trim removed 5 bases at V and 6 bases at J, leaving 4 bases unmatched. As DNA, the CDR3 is TGTGCCAGCAGCCCCGCAGGGGGTCAGCCCCAGCATTTT. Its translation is CASSPAGGQPQHF.

The CDR3 loop reads CASSQVSSEAFF. The DNA of the CDR3 is TGTGCCAGCAGCCAAGTTTCTTCTGAAGCTTTCTTT. This chain links TRBV14 with TRBJ1-1; no firm D call. V was pared by 1 base and J by 6 bases, with 6 bases between. This CDR3 comprises 12 residues. In germline, CDR1 is SGHDN, CDR2 FVKESK.

The CDR3 DNA follows: TGTGCCAGCAGCTTCCCAGGGGTAGTGGGGACTGAAGCTTTCTTT. Amino acid sequence: CASSFPGVVGTEAFF. V gene TRBV28 combines with J gene TRBJ1-1; tentative D call: TRBD1 (6 bases). The CDR3 extends over 15 amino acids. Per germline, CDR1 MDHEN and CDR2 SYDVKM. Trimming shortened V by 6 bases and J by 5 bases, and 19 bases separated the two germline ends.

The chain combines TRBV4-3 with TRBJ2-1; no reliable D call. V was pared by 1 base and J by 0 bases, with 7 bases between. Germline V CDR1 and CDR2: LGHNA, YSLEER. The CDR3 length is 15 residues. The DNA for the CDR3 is TGCGCCAGCAGCCAAGTGTGGAGCTCCTACAATGAGCAGTTCTTC. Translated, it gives CASSQVWSSYNEQFF.

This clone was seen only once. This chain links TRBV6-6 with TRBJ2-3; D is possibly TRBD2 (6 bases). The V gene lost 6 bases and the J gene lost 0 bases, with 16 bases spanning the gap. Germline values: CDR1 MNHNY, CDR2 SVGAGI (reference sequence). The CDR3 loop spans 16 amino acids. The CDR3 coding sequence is TGTGCCAGCAGCCCAGCGGAGGGGACCAGCACAGATACGCAGTATTTT. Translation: CASSPAEGTSTDTQYF.

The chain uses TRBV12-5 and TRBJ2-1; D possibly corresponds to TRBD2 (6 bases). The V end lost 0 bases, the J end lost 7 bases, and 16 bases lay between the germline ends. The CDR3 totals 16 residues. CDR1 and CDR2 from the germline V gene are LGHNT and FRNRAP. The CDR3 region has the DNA TGTGCTAGTGGTTTGGTACTAGCCACTCAGGTAAATGAGCAGTTCTTC. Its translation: CASGLVLATQVNEQFF. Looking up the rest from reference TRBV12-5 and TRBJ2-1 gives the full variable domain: DARVTQTPRHKVTEMGQEVTMRCQPILGHNTVFWYRQTMMQGLELLAYFRNRAPLDDSGMPKDRFSAEMPDATLATLKIQPSEPRDSAVYFCASGLVLATQVNEQFFGPGTRLTVL.

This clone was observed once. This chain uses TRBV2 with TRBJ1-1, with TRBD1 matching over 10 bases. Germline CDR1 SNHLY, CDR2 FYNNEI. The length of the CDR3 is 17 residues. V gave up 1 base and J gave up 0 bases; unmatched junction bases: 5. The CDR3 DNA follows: TGTGCCAGCAGTGAAGGTCCGGGACAGGGGATGAACACTGAAGCTTTCTTT. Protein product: CASSEGPGQGMNTEAFF.

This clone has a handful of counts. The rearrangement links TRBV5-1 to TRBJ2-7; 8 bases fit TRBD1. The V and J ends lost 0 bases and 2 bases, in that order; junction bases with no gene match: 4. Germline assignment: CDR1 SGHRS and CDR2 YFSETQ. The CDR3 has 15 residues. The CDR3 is CASSLGQGTTYEQYF. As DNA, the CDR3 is TGCGCCAGCAGCTTGGGACAGGGGACGACCTACGAGCAGTACTTC.

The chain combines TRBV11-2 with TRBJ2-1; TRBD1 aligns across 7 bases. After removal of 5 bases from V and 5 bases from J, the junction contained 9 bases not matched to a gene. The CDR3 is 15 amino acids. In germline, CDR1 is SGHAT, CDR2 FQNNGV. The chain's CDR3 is CASSARQGWDNEQFF. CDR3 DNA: TGTGCCAGCAGCGCACGACAGGGCTGGGACAATGAGCAGTTCTTC.